This entry lists 21 T cell receptor beta chains sequenced from one sample in a study of technical replicates of blood from a few donors. Method: immunoSEQ multiplex PCR; TCRdb's copy keeps in-frame clones and lacks some. Altogether roughly 50,000 clones are present, over 90% being singletons, with the ten largest covering 2.5% to 4%. The source material was PBMCs. These TCRs come from a human donor in good health. Some clones in this sample may be carry-over from other donors' samples.

J is TRBJ2-1 and V is TRBV21-1; the table's D call TRBD1 went unverified against the DNA. TRBV21-1 is flagged as a pseudogene. The CDR3 contains 15 residues. CDR3 sequence (DNA): TGTGCCAGCAGCAAATGGGACAGGGATTGGCGTGAGCAGTTCTTC. Residues: CASSKWDRDWREQFF.

The genes are TRBV7-9 and TRBJ2-3; 11 bases line up with TRBD2. This CDR3 contains 15 residues. Per the germline V gene, CDR1 is SEHNR and CDR2 is FQNEAQ (reference sequence). Losses at the gene ends were 3 bases for V and 4 bases for J; bases not matched to a gene: 3. The DNA for the CDR3 is TGTGCCAGCAGCTTGCAACTAGCGGGAGCAGATACGCAGTATTTT. Amino acid sequence: CASSLQLAGADTQYF.

CDR3 sequence reads: CASSEYAGMMEKLFF. CDR3 sequence (DNA): TGTGCCAGCAGTGAATATGCAGGAATGATGGAAAAACTGTTTTTT. This sequence joins TRBV6-1 and TRBJ1-4; the D is unclear. The CDR3 spans 15 residues. V lost 2 bases to trimming and J lost 8 bases, with 15 bases between them. CDR1 is MNHNS, CDR2 SASEGT, per germline.

The chain employs TRBV7-2 and TRBJ2-1, with TRBD2 identical over 8 bases. V lost 3 bases, J lost 0 bases, and 1 base stayed unmatched. This CDR3 contains 15 residues. Germline values: CDR1 SGHTA, CDR2 FQGNSA. The CDR3 nucleotides read TGTGCCAGCAGCTTGGGGACTAGCTCCTACAATGAGCAGTTCTTC. Translation: CASSLGTSSYNEQFF.

J is TRBJ1-6 and V is TRBV4-3, with D perhaps matching TRBD1 (5 bases). This CDR3 comprises 15 residues. Trimming took off 0 bases at V and 11 bases at J, with 14 bases between the two ends. CDR1 is LGHNA, CDR2 YSLEER, per germline. The CDR3 nucleotides read TGCGCCAGCAGCCAAGATCTGCAGGGAGGTGCACCCCTCCACTTT. Protein sequence: CASSQDLQGGAPLHF.

The rearrangement joins TRBV5-6 to TRBJ1-3, with 8 positions matching TRBD1. The V gene end was trimmed by 1 base and the J gene end by 0 bases; junction bases not matched to a gene: 9. Germline V gene lookup returns CDR1 SGHDT and CDR2 YYEEEE. CDR3 size: 18 residues. The CDR3 loop is CASSLNRGKTSSGNTIYF. The CDR3 DNA reads as TGTGCCAGCAGCTTGAACAGGGGGAAAACCAGCTCTGGAAACACCATATATTTT.

The rearrangement joins TRBV5-3 to TRBJ1-1; TRBD1 agrees at 9 bases. TRBV5-3 counts as an open reading frame of uncertain function. This CDR3 is 16 amino acids long. V dropped 6 bases and J dropped 0; count of bases not matched to a gene: 9. CDR3 sequence (DNA): TGTGCCAGAAATACAGGGGGCGACGGTATGAACACTGAAGCTTTCTTT. It translates to CARNTGGDGMNTEAFF.

This clone was detected only a few times. The CDR3 DNA sequence: TGTGCCAGCAGCCGAACCCTAGCGGGGGGAGAGACCCAGTACTTC. Protein sequence: CASSRTLAGGETQYF. This sequence joins TRBV4-2 and TRBJ2-5; 11 bases match TRBD2. Germline V gene lookup returns CDR1 LGHNA and CDR2 YNFKEQ. This CDR3 has 15 amino acids. Germline trimming cut 4 bases from V and 4 bases from J; bases unmatched to any gene: 5.

The CDR3 sequence: CASSDPTPGYTDTQYF. CDR3 nucleotide sequence: TGTGCCAGCAGTGATCCGACGCCAGGCTACACAGATACGCAGTATTTT. The gene calls are TRBV25-1 and TRBJ2-3; D gene uncertain. The CDR3 consists of 16 residues. V lost 3 bases and J lost 2, with 15 bases in between. Germline lookup yields CDR1 MGHDK and CDR2 SYGVNS.

The chain carries TRBV6-5 and TRBJ2-2; D might be TRBD1 (6 bases). Germline lookup yields CDR1 MNHEY and CDR2 SVGAGI. Trimming took 6 bases from V and 0 from J, leaving 11 bases between them. This CDR3 contains 15 residues. CDR3 nucleotide sequence: TGTGCCAGCAGACGGACAGTTTCGAACACCGGGGAGCTGTTTTTT. Translating gives CASRRTVSNTGELFF.

This chain connects TRBV7-3 to TRBJ2-7, with a possible D match to TRBD2 (6 bases). Between the trimmed V and J ends, which lost 4 bases and 6 bases, there was a span of 13 bases. CDR1 is SGHTA, CDR2 FQGTGA, per germline. This CDR3 is built from 13 residues. CDR3 loop: CASSSSLGGEQYF. The CDR3 nucleotides are TGTGCCAGCAGCTCCTCGCTGGGGGGCGAGCAGTACTTC.

The V and J genes are TRBV6-5 and TRBJ2-5; TRBD2 is a possible D gene (5 bases). Germline V CDR1 and CDR2: MNHEY, SVGAGI. CDR3 size: 14 residues. V was shortened by 4 bases and J by 1 base, with 10 bases between the two germline ends. The CDR3: CASSSTGIQETQYF. The CDR3 bases are TGTGCCAGCAGTTCCACGGGAATCCAAGAGACCCAGTACTTC.

The chain combines TRBV4-1 with TRBJ2-5, with 11 positions matching TRBD1. The CDR3 has 13 amino acids. The V segment lost 6 bases and the J segment 3 bases; nucleotides outside the gene matches: 0. Germline lookup yields CDR1 MGHRA and CDR2 YSYEKL. The CDR3 DNA follows: TGCGCCAGCAGGGGACAGGGGGAAGAGACCCAGTACTTC. Protein sequence: CASRGQGEETQYF.

The chain joins TRBV2 to TRBJ1-1, with D possibly TRBD1 on 6 matching bases. This CDR3 spans 16 amino acids. Trimming took off 0 bases at V and 2 bases at J, with 13 bases between the two ends. Per the germline V gene, CDR1 is SNHLY and CDR2 is FYNNEI. For the CDR3, the DNA is TGTGCCAGCAGTGAAGCCGGCAGGGGAAGTAACACTGAAGCTTTCTTT. Translated, it gives CASSEAGRGSNTEAFF.

The chain employs TRBV6-5 and TRBJ1-2; 10 bases agree with TRBD1. Germline values: CDR1 MNHEY, CDR2 SVGAGI. The CDR3 runs to 14 residues. V dropped 5 bases and J dropped 7; count of bases not matched to a gene: 7. CDR3 amino acids: CASSPGQGTTGYTF. The CDR3 DNA follows: TGTGCCAGCAGTCCGGGACAGGGGACGACTGGCTACACCTTC.

The chain combines TRBV6-6 with TRBJ1-5; unclear D gene. CDR3 length equals 15 residues. V lost 2 bases and J lost 2, with 10 bases in between. Germline loops: CDR1 MNHNY, CDR2 SVGAGI (reference sequence). CDR3 in amino acids: CASSYGAVGNQPQHF. The CDR3 DNA is TGTGCCAGCAGTTACGGAGCTGTCGGCAATCAGCCCCAGCATTTT.

The V call is TRBV30, the J call TRBJ1-6, with 8 bases matching TRBD1. The V gene's germline CDR1 is GTSNPN and CDR2 SVGIG (reference sequence). The CDR3 extends over 14 amino acids. Trimming took 6 bases from V and 7 from J; bases not matched to a gene: 8. The CDR3, as DNA: TGTGCCTGTCCGTCCGGACAGGGAAATTCACCCCTCCACTTT. Its protein product is CACPSGQGNSPLHF.

The chain links TRBV4-2 to TRBJ1-2; D is ambiguous. Germline V gene sequence: CDR1 LGHNA, CDR2 YNFKEQ. This CDR3 contains 15 residues. Trimming removed 0 bases from V and 6 bases from J, with 14 bases in between. The chain's CDR3 is CASSQEPRGGNGYTF. As DNA, the CDR3 is TGTGCCAGCAGCCAAGAGCCCCGCGGAGGGAATGGCTACACCTTC.

The chain couples TRBV9 to TRBJ2-3, with TRBD2 as a possible D gene (5 bases). The CDR3 is made up of 15 amino acids. V shed 4 bases and J shed 2 bases, with 14 bases lying between them. Per the germline V gene, CDR1 is SGDLS and CDR2 is YYNGEE. The CDR3 protein is CASSPLPGNTDTQYF. The DNA of the CDR3 is TGTGCCAGCAGCCCCCTCCCGGGGAACACAGATACGCAGTATTTT.

The chain carries TRBV20-1 and TRBJ1-1, with TRBD1 matching 9 bases. The J segment lost 9 bases and the V segment lost 7 bases, leaving 6 bases of the junction unmatched. The length of the CDR3 is 11 residues. From germline, CDR1 is DFQATT and CDR2 SNEGSKA (reference sequence). The CDR3, as DNA: TGCAGTGGGTACAGGGGGCTTCAAGCTTTCTTT. This gives the protein CSGYRGLQAFF.

The rearrangement uses TRBV6-1 and TRBJ2-1; 10 positions match TRBD1. The junction had 8 bases not matched to a gene; V was cut back by 6 bases and J by 9 bases. CDR3 length equals 14 residues. Per the germline V gene, CDR1 is MNHNS and CDR2 is SASEGT. As DNA, the CDR3 is TGTGCCAGCAGAGGGACAGGGGATCGTGGTGAGCAGTTCTTC. Protein product: CASRGTGDRGEQFF.